This entry concerns a single TCR beta chain. Its antigen is unknown. This specimen comes from a study of OX40 agonist ivuxolimab in advanced cancers. Study overall: Patients treated during dose escalation were battling hepatocellular carcinoma, melanoma, renal cell or head and neck cancer. Checkpoint inhibitors had been given previously to roughly 40% of patients. General observations from the study: Antigen specificity was not determined for the expanded peripheral T cells. Some patients without response likewise showed low normalized clonal expansion.

Data came from immunoSEQ multiplex PCR; TCRdb stores just in-frame clones and leaves some out. This table has around 100,000 clones, about 89% appearing once. This CDR3 has 12 residues. The origin of this receptor is an adult with an advanced solid tumor such as melanoma, head and neck, liver or kidney cancer. The specimen was CD4+ or CD8+ T cells sorted from blood, collected in a trial of the OX40 agonist ivuxolimab. The V call is TRBV12-2, the J call TRBJ2-7. TRBV12-2 is termed a pseudogene. CDR3 sequence: CASRLGKYEQYF. The CDR3 DNA follows: TGTGCAAGTCGCTTAGGGAAATACGAGCAGTACTTC.